What follows is one T cell receptor (beta chain) and its context. Looked up from germline, CDR1 is MGHRA and CDR2 is YSYEKL. Trimming took off 5 bases at V and 1 base at J, with 11 bases between the two ends. This CDR3 contains 14 residues. The data were obtained in a study of T cell responses to AZD1222 COVID-19 vaccine. Using immunoSEQ multiplex PCR, the repertoire was profiled, and TCRdb retains in-frame clones only, with some absent. The top ten clones hold roughly 7% of a sample with approximately 120,000 clones, about 91% of them seen once. Sequencing used peripheral blood, obtained on day 0 of AZD1222 vaccination. The TCR originated in an adult in good health. The rearrangement joins TRBV4-1 to TRBJ1-2; no clear D. In DNA form, the CDR3 reads TGCGCCAGCAGCGAAGCCATGGTTAACTATGGCTACACCTTC. It codes for CASSEAMVNYGYTF.